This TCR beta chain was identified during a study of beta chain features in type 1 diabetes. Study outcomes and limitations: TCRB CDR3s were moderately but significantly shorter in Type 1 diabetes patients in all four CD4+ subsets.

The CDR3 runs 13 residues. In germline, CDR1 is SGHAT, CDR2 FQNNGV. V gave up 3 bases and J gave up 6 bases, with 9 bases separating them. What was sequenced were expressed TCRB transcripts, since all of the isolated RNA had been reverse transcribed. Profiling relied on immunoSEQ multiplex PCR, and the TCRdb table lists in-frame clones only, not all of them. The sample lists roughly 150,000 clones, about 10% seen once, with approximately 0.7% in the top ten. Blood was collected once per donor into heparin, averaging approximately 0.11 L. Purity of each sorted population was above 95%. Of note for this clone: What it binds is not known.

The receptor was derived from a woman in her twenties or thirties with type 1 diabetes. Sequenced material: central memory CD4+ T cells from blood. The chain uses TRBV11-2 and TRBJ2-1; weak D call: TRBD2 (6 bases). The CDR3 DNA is TGTGCCAGCAGCTTGGGACTCCTCAATGAGCAGTTCTTC. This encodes CASSLGLLNEQFF.